The clone carrying this T cell receptor (beta chain) was observed a single time. The J segment lost 6 bases and the V segment lost 6 bases, leaving 6 bases of the junction unmatched. The CDR3 extends over 13 amino acids. Germline V gene sequence: CDR1 SGHTA, CDR2 FQGNSA. The protocol was immunoSEQ multiplex PCR, while the TCRdb copy is restricted to in-frame clones and leaves out a portion. The data contain 250,000 to 300,000 clones, around 87% of them singletons. The sample comes from a study of blood T cell repertoires in COVID-19. Study context: The analysed material was cDNA or gDNA that came from T cells, B-cell-depleted T cells, or PBMCs.

Sample: peripheral blood. The TCR was taken from a woman aged 40 to 50 who had recovered from COVID-19. This chain connects TRBV7-2 to TRBJ2-7, with TRBD1 matching 9 bases. CDR3 sequence reads: CASSLGTGLEQYF. The CDR3 nucleotides read TGTGCCAGCAGTCTCGGGACAGGGCTCGAGCAGTACTTC.